This T cell receptor (beta chain) was retrieved from a study of cytomegalovirus exposure and HLA in healthy donors. General observations from the study: Another analysis was done later, and it associated fewer than 20,000 TCR beta sequences with HLA alleles at 0.05 false discovery rate. One variant, a missense change in DCLRE1C, was linked in a later analysis to TCR beta V- and J-gene trimming. When the data were analyzed later, several of the most significant clusters appeared to be linked to common viral pathogens.

PCR primers comprised 60 Vbeta and 13 Jbeta primers. TCRdb's table, derived via immunoSEQ multiplex PCR, lists solely in-frame clones and lacks some. Among over 90,000 clones, 65% to 75% were seen once, and the ten largest hold roughly 15%. The trim removed 9 bases at V and 4 bases at J, leaving 11 bases unmatched. Per the germline V gene, CDR1 is MNHNS and CDR2 is SASEGT. The CDR3 totals 14 residues. Comments on this clone: Its target is not known.

Donors were nominally healthy when sampled, though unrecorded immune exposures were likely. The receptor's source is a woman aged 70 to 79 in good health and CMV-seropositive. The sample comprised PBMCs. The rearrangement joins TRBV6-1 to TRBJ2-7; 8 nucleotides align to TRBD1. CDR3 in DNA: TGTGCCAGTGTCATGGGACAGGACGTATACGAGCAGTACTTC. It is translated as CASVMGQDVYEQYF.